These 22 T cell receptor beta chains were all obtained from the same sample, sequenced in a study of blood T cell repertoires in COVID-19. Produced via immunoSEQ multiplex PCR; TCRdb's table is partial and in-frame only. Of 80,000 or so clones listed, 89% are singletons. The specimen was peripheral blood. Receptors were obtained from a man over 45 with acute or convalescent COVID-19.

This chain uses TRBV28 with TRBJ1-2; no firm D call. Germline assignment: CDR1 MDHEN and CDR2 SYDVKM. The CDR3 extends over 13 amino acids. V lost 1 base to trimming and J lost 6 bases, with 9 bases between them. CDR3 residues: CASSLLSRNGYTF. CDR3 DNA sequence: TGTGCCAGCAGTTTATTGTCCAGAAATGGCTACACCTTC.

The rearrangement links TRBV7-2 to TRBJ1-2, with D perhaps TRBD1 (5 bases). CDR1 and CDR2 from the germline V gene are SGHTA and FQGNSA. The CDR3 spans 15 residues. Trimming took off 5 bases at V and 2 bases at J, with 15 bases between the two ends. In nucleotides, the CDR3 is TGTGCCAGCAGCCCAGAACCGGAGGGGAACTATGGCTACACCTTC. Its translation is CASSPEPEGNYGYTF.

The chain recombines TRBV7-6 with TRBJ1-3; TRBD1 aligns across 8 bases. This CDR3 contains 16 residues. The germline V gene encodes CDR1 SGHVS and CDR2 FNYEAQ. Germline trimming cut 4 bases from V and 3 bases from J; bases unmatched to any gene: 8. The CDR3 sequence is CASSSVQGARGNTIYF. CDR3 nucleotides: TGTGCCAGCAGCTCCGTTCAGGGGGCGCGTGGAAACACCATATATTTT.

This chain joins TRBV6-2 or TRBV6-3 and TRBJ2-2; D perhaps matches TRBD1 (5 bases). Germline CDR1 reads MNHEY; CDR2 reads SVGEGT. The V end was cut by 3 bases, the J end by 6 bases, with 14 bases between. This CDR3 comprises 15 residues. CDR3 in DNA: TGTGCCAGCAGTTATTGGGCAGGGAAACCCGGGGAGCTGTTTTTT. Translation: CASSYWAGKPGELFF.

The chain combines TRBV29-1 with TRBJ2-5, with 9 positions matching TRBD1. CDR3 length equals 15 residues. The germline gives CDR1 SQVTM, CDR2 ANQGSEA. The J segment lost 5 bases and the V segment lost 4 bases, leaving 11 bases of the junction unmatched. Written as DNA, the CDR3 is TGCAGCGTTGGAGTACTAGACAGGGGGTACGAGACCCAGTACTTC. Translating it yields CSVGVLDRGYETQYF.

The V and J genes are TRBV2 and TRBJ2-7, with 8 nucleotides matching TRBD1. With 6 bases clipped from V and 2 bases from J, the junction kept 6 bases outside the gene matches. Looked up from germline, CDR1 is SNHLY and CDR2 is FYNNEI. The CDR3 is 14 amino acids. The CDR3 bases are TGTGCCAGCAGGGTCACAGGGGGTCCCTACGAGCAGTACTTC. Amino acids: CASRVTGGPYEQYF.

V gene TRBV15 combines with J gene TRBJ1-4; the match to TRBD1 covers 9 bases. CDR3 length equals 15 residues. Germline V lookup: CDR1 LNHNV, CDR2 YYDKDF (reference sequence). Trimming cost V 0 bases and J 7 bases; bases outside gene matches: 3. In nucleotides, the CDR3 is TGTGCCACCAGCAGAGAGGACAGGGGCCTTGAAAAACTGTTTTTT. As protein: CATSREDRGLEKLFF.

In DNA form, the CDR3 reads TGTGCCAGTACCGTTCAGGGAGGGAGCAATCAGCCCCAGCATTTT. Translated, it gives CASTVQGGSNQPQHF. This chain joins TRBV19 and TRBJ1-5; maybe TRBD1 (5 bases). This CDR3 is 15 amino acids long. Germline values: CDR1 LNHDA, CDR2 SQIVND (reference sequence). V was pared by 7 bases and J by 1 base, with 14 bases between.

This CDR3 is CASTKDDSILHF. The CDR3 DNA follows: TGTGCCAGCACCAAAGATGACAGTATTCTCCACTTT. The V gene is TRBV6-5, the J gene TRBJ1-6, with D perhaps TRBD1 (5 bases). The CDR3 covers 12 residues. Germline CDR1 is MNHEY and CDR2 is SVGAGI. With 7 bases removed from V and 16 bases from J, the gap between germline ends came to 17 bases.

The chain has TRBV11-2 and TRBJ1-1; tentative D call: TRBD1 (5 bases). Per germline, CDR1 SGHAT and CDR2 FQNNGV. The CDR3 covers 14 residues. The germline V and J ends were trimmed by 1 base and 3 bases, with 9 bases remaining between them. The CDR3 DNA reads TGTGCCAGCAGCTTAGGACAGCTACACACTGAAGCTTTCTTT. It encodes CASSLGQLHTEAFF.

V usage is TRBV4-3 and J usage is TRBJ1-2; 11 nucleotides agree with TRBD1. Germline trimming cut 4 bases from V and 2 bases from J; bases unmatched to any gene: 0. Germline V gives CDR1 LGHNA, CDR2 YSLEER. The CDR3 is 14 residues long. The CDR3 region is CASSRDRGNYGYTF. CDR3 DNA: TGCGCCAGCAGCCGGGACAGGGGGAACTATGGCTACACCTTC.

The chain recombines TRBV7-8 with TRBJ2-7, with 8 nucleotides matching TRBD2. There are 15 residues in the CDR3. J gave up 3 bases and V 1 base, and 5 bases lay outside the gene matches. The germline V gene has CDR1 SGHVS and CDR2 FQNEAQ. CDR3 protein: CASSLEPLAVYEQYV. The CDR3 region has the DNA TGTGCCAGCAGCTTAGAGCCACTAGCGGTCTACGAGCAGTACGTC.

The chain is built from TRBV11-3 and TRBJ2-2, with TRBD2 matching over 9 bases. Trimming removed 4 bases from V and 1 base from J; junction bases left unmatched: 7. The CDR3 covers 17 residues. The germline V gene has CDR1 SGHNT and CDR2 YENEEA. The CDR3 nucleotides read TGTGCCAGCAGCTATAGGAGCGGGGGGTTGAACACCGGGGAGCTGTTTTTT. Amino acid sequence: CASSYRSGGLNTGELFF.

The chain has TRBV5-1 and TRBJ2-3; 10 nucleotides align to TRBD2. The V and J ends lost 5 bases and 0 bases, in that order; junction bases with no gene match: 3. This CDR3 is built from 15 residues. In germline, CDR1 is SGHRS, CDR2 YFSETQ. CDR3 DNA: TGCGCCAGCAGTTTAGCGGGAGGTAGCACAGATACGCAGTATTTT. Its translation: CASSLAGGSTDTQYF. The full variable domain, rest sourced from reference TRBV5-1 and TRBJ2-3, is KAGVTQTPRYLIKTRGQQVTLSCSPISGHRSVSWYQQTPGQGLQFLFEYFSETQRNKGNFPGRFSGRQFSNSRSEMNVSTLELGDSALYLCASSLAGGSTDTQYFGPGTRLTVL.

V is TRBV2 and J is TRBJ2-3, with D possibly being TRBD2 (6 bases). The germline V gene has CDR1 SNHLY and CDR2 FYNNEI. This CDR3 contains 15 residues. V shed 10 bases and J shed 2 bases, with 19 bases lying between them. CDR3 amino acids: CAITLVAVLTDTQYF. The CDR3 region has the DNA TGTGCCATCACTCTAGTAGCGGTCCTCACAGATACGCAGTATTTT.

The V call is TRBV24-1, the J call TRBJ1-4; 7 positions match TRBD1. Germline-derived CDR1 and CDR2 are KGHDR and SFDVKD. The junction had 5 bases not matched to a gene; V was cut back by 1 base and J by 4 bases. This CDR3 has 16 residues. CDR3 in amino acids: CATSDFQGDGNEKLFF. As DNA, the CDR3 is TGTGCCACCAGTGATTTCCAGGGGGATGGTAATGAAAAACTGTTTTTT.

J is TRBJ1-2 and V is TRBV19; weak D call: TRBD1 (5 bases). CDR3 length: 12 residues. Germline assignment: CDR1 LNHDA and CDR2 SQIVND (reference sequence). Trimming removed 7 bases at V and 4 bases at J, with 10 bases between. The CDR3 spells CASTQGRYGYTF. DNA of the CDR3: TGTGCCAGTACCCAGGGCCGCTATGGCTACACCTTC.

This rearrangement joins TRBV7-3 to TRBJ2-3, with TRBD2 as a possible D gene (6 bases). The V end was cut by 4 bases, the J end by 4 bases, with 9 bases between. The germline V gene encodes CDR1 SGHTA and CDR2 FQGTGA. The CDR3 loop spans 13 amino acids. The CDR3 coding sequence is TGTGCCAGCAGCTCCCGACTAGCAGATACGCAGTATTTT. Encoded protein: CASSSRLADTQYF.

The chain employs TRBV19 and TRBJ2-7; maybe TRBD2 (5 bases). This CDR3 is built from 14 residues. V dropped 5 bases and J dropped 5 bases, with 16 bases sitting between them. Germline CDR1 is LNHDA and CDR2 is SQIVND (reference sequence). CDR3 bases: TGTGCCAGTAGTTTGGACGCGGGTAAGGACGAGCAGTACTTC. It specifies CASSLDAGKDEQYF.

The chain couples TRBV4-2 to TRBJ1-6; D remains unclear. The CDR3 is 14 residues long. Germline assignment: CDR1 LGHNA and CDR2 YNFKEQ. V was shortened by 1 base and J by 6 bases, with 7 bases between the two germline ends. The CDR3 reads CASSQAGGNSPLHF. The CDR3 coding sequence is TGTGCCAGCAGCCAAGCAGGTGGTAATTCACCCCTCCACTTT.

As DNA, the CDR3 is TGTGCCAGCAGCCCAGGACACGGTATCTACGAGCAGTACGTC. Translating it yields CASSPGHGIYEQYV. The chain carries TRBV7-9 and TRBJ2-7, with D tentatively TRBD1 (5 bases). CDR1 is SEHNR, CDR2 FQNEAQ, per germline (reference sequence). The CDR3 spans 14 residues. V was cut by 5 bases and J by 3 bases, with 14 bases left in between.

The V gene is TRBV19, the J gene TRBJ1-5; a possible D gene is TRBD1 (5 bases). Trimming cost V 2 bases and J 1 base, with 15 bases left between them. Germline-derived CDR1 and CDR2 are LNHDA and SQIVND (reference sequence). The length of the CDR3 is 17 residues. CDR3 bases: TGTGCCAGTAGTATATGGGGACGGGGGGAGAGCAATCAGCCCCAGCATTTT. Residues: CASSIWGRGESNQPQHF.